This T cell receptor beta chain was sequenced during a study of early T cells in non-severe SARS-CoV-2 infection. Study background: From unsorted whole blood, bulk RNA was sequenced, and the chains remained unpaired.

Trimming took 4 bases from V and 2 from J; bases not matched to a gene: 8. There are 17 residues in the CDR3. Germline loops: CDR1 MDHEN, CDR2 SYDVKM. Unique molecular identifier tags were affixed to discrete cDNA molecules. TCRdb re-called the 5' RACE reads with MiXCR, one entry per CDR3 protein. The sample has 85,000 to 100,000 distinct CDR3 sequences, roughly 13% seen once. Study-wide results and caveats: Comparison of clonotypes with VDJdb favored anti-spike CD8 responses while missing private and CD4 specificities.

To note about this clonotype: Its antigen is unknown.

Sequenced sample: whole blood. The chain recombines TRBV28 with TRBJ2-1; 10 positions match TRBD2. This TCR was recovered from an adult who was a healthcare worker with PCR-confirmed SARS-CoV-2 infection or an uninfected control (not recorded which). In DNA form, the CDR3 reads TGTGCCAGCAGTTCCCCTCAGCGGGGGGGCACCTACAATGAGCAGTTCTTC. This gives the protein CASSSPQRGGTYNEQFF.